This T cell receptor (beta chain) was recorded in a study of identical twins. Using its own MiXCR run on the 5' RACE reads, TCRdb lists one record per CDR3 protein. Counted here are about 190,000 distinct CDR3 sequences, 15% to 20% occurring once; the ten biggest clones make up less than 45%. Study conclusions and caveats: Beta out-of-frame sequences showed weaker excess twin sharing.

Trimming left V 9 bases short and J 7 bases short, with 19 bases between. The V gene's germline CDR1 is MNHNS and CDR2 SASEGT. The CDR3 is 14 amino acids. Regarding this clonotype: Its specificity is not known.

These data were likewise used in another study, on T cells expressing NK-cell markers. Turning to that study: Beta-chain profiling covered CD3+CD56+NKG2C+, CD3+CD56+NKG2C- and CD3+CD56-NKG2C+ sorted subsets.

The J gene is TRBJ2-1, the V gene TRBV6-1; tentative D call: TRBD2 (7 bases). The sequencing input was CD8+ T cells sorted from blood. The receptor was isolated from a woman between 18 and 30 years old in good health. In DNA, the CDR3 is TGTGCCAGTTTAGGAGGGGGGGCCGGGAATGAGCAGTTCTTC. The encoded protein is CASLGGGAGNEQFF.